This TCR beta chain was profiled in a study of cytomegalovirus exposure and HLA in healthy donors (dated by TCRdb to the late 2010s). About the study as a whole: In an earlier analysis of 450 to 750 of the donors, about 270 Gb of sequence data and some 120 million unique TCR beta sequences from some 170 million T cells were reported. An early release covering approximately 600 HLA-typed donors comprised about 290 gigabases of sequencing data and 65 million to 100 million unique TCR sequences. Of the 398 genotyped donors, roughly 80% fell in the genetic ancestry cluster associated with self-reported Caucasian donors. The study aimed to test whether signatures of past pathogen exposure could be identified by cataloging public T cell receptors. Using immunosequencing, the study profiled T cell repertoires from some 670 subjects and related those repertoires to cytomegalovirus serostatus. Besides the first cohort of 500 to 700 subjects, a separate validation cohort made up of about 120 different subjects was used. The study combined high-throughput TCR immunosequencing, statistical association of individual TCRs with disease status, and machine learning to predict cytomegalovirus infection status. A later analysis re-analyzed previously published TCR beta repertoires from roughly 600 donors and added high-resolution HLA genotyping to study TCR occurrence patterns. In the later analysis, no new phenotypic data were used to find candidate immune exposures; instead, reliance was placed on TCR beta sequences and their occurrence across donors. In an earlier analysis of a few hundred of the donors, high-throughput TCR beta sequencing was used to judge whether each TCR beta V gene segment behaved as functional or pseudogenic. Donor age, sex, ethnicity and CMV serostatus were compiled alongside the repertoire data. In a later genetic analysis, genome-wide SNP genotypes for about 55% of the roughly 700 donors were used, and that subset was treated as a discovery cohort. Every repertoire in the discovery cohort had been generated on one and the same sequencing platform. HLA typing covered class I and class II loci at four-digit resolution. Typing coverage differed by locus: A, B, C, DRB1 and DQB1 were typed in about 629-640 donors, DQA1 in 522, DPA1 in over 600, and DPB1 in 400 to 490. Four to six DR-DQ haplotypes were handled as single units for association and clustering, since linkage in the cohort was strong. On average, roughly 250,000 unique TCR beta nucleotide sequences were sequenced per donor among a few hundred genotyped donors of the cohort, with roughly 20% of those sequences being non-productive. What the research found in general, with its limitations: In the study, 150 to 200 TCR beta chains were listed as associated with cytomegalovirus. Specific HLA alleles were associated with 15,000 to 20,000 TCR beta sequences at a false discovery rate of 0.05 in a later analysis. Because HLA typing was unavailable for some donors at each locus, only the typed subset was used in association tests. Correlated functional status among segregating V segments might reflect linkage disequilibrium, but an unknown experimental factor could not be ruled out. Across donors, most TCR sequences were observed very rarely, whereas some public TCRs were present in many individuals. Compared with equally common non-associated chains, HLA-associated TCR beta chains in a later analysis were more clonally expanded and had lower generation probabilities. Three of the identified cytomegalovirus-associated TCR beta chains were confirmed in vitro to be specific for cytomegalovirus antigens. According to a later analysis, TCR association rates differed among HLA loci, with DRB1 alleles showing the most associated TCRs and HLA-C alleles showing the fewest. V-gene and J-gene trimming of TCR beta chains was associated with a missense DCLRE1C variant in a later genetic analysis, and the association was replicated in an independent cohort. Strong co-occurrence of HLA alleles, especially DR and DQ, made assigning TCR associations to individual alleles difficult. In an earlier analysis of about 550 of the donors, most TCR beta V segments were observed in productive rearrangements about 87% or about 30% of the time, broadly matching IMGT annotations. In this cohort, only TCR beta chains were sequenced, and detectable features were limited by the absence of alpha or paired-chain data. A further reported finding was that TCR beta sequences accurately predicted the HLA-A and HLA-B alleles for most subjects in the first cohort. Cytomegalovirus status was reported to be diagnosed by the classifier with high specificity and sensitivity in both the original and validation cohorts. In a later genetic analysis, fewer N-insertions in productive TCRs were reported among donors in an Asian-associated ancestry cluster than the roughly 700-donor mean. According to the authors, the approach could potentially be generalized to other disease states and immunological phenotypes. Because counts were too low, 15 to 20 rarely observed V segments, including chromosome 9 orphons, were left out of the earlier analysis of about 500 of the donors. A later analysis found that most CMV-associated TCR beta chains appeared HLA-restricted, with HLA associations seemingly driven largely by CMV exposure. A group of highly shared sequence variants was considered likely to be a technical artifact of the sequencing pipeline. CMV serostatus was the only immune exposure information available for the cohort. Presence/absence analyses assumed roughly uniform sequencing depth across donors, an assumption that may not hold. According to a later analysis, parvovirus B19, influenza, CMV and Epstein-Barr virus appeared linked to several top co-occurrence clusters. Because the 87-base-pair reads could not distinguish some IMGT-functional V segments, including TRBV6-2 and TRBV6-3, those segments were excluded.

The cohort was made up of 666 healthy bone marrow donors. At the time of sampling, all cohort members were nominally healthy, though unrecorded immune exposures were likely present. The donor tested CMV seropositive and was one of the 289 seropositive cohort members. Each donor provided a peripheral blood sample, and peripheral blood mononuclear cells were used for TCR beta sequencing. The Qiagen DNeasy Blood Extraction Kit was used to extract genomic DNA from the blood cell samples. The germline V gene (reference sequence) supplies CDR1 LNHDA and CDR2 SQIVND. Relative to germline, V is missing 3 bases and J is missing 2 bases, with 10 bases of the junction outside any gene match. The CDR3 runs 17 amino acids, cysteine and phenylalanine included. Only CDR3 DNA is held: 51 bases, read in frame from base 1. A word on this clone: Its antigen is still unknown. No much larger clonotype is one base removed from it; base qualities were not supplied.

Libraries came from the immunoSEQ multiplex PCR assay. The multiplex PCR relied on a mix of 60 forward primers for TCR Vbeta segments and 13 reverse primers for TCR Jbeta segments. A multiplex PCR assay on genomic DNA amplified the CDR3 region of rearranged TCR beta genes. On the Illumina HiSeq System, the amplified TCR beta libraries were sequenced as 87-base-pair reads. On the authors' methods: A later analysis counted approximately 74 million unique TCR beta chains across the 666 repertoires, and some 11 million of these chains were shared by at least two donors. Raw reads were error-corrected and collapsed into unique sequences with a nearest-neighbor algorithm that merged closely related sequences to remove PCR and sequencing errors. To assign V, D and J gene segments, CDR3 sequences were aligned to IMGT reference sequences. For a sequence to be retained, a match of at least six nucleotides to both a V gene segment and a J gene segment was required. Rearrangements were classified as productive when the CDR3 lacked stop codons and remained in frame with V and J, and all other rearrangements were classified as non-productive. CDR3 was defined according to IMGT convention as the region running from the second conserved V-encoded cysteine to the conserved J-encoded phenylalanine. The earlier analysis of some 540 of the donors excluded any sequence lacking an unambiguous match to a single V gene segment. In an earlier analysis of several hundred of the donors, a V segment was called functional when productive rearrangements were above 56.7%, and segregating when the standard deviation between donors exceeded 5%. To diagnose cytomegalovirus status from the catalog of TCR beta chain sequences, a statistical classification framework was built. V and J gene assignment, in a later analysis, came from comparing TCR nucleotide sequences with IMGT/GENE-DB human TR gene sequences. In a later analysis, CDR3 sequences and most-parsimonious VDJ recombination scenarios were assigned using the TCRdist pipeline. In a later analysis, each TCR beta chain was defined by its CDR3 amino acid sequence together with its V-gene family, and reads lacking a unique V-gene family were excluded. To address suspected cross-contamination and a sequencing artifact, a later analysis removed some 620 highly shared, low-generation-probability nucleotide sequences. For each public chain, a later analysis derived a clonal expansion index from normalized ranks of inferred template counts within each repertoire. In a later analysis, generation probabilities were computed with a VDJ recombination model fitted to out-of-frame rearrangements, and the resulting probabilities were checked against IGoR. Hypergeometric tests were used in a later analysis to score TCR-TCR, TCR-HLA and TCR-CMV co-occurrence, with a repertoire-size bias correction applied to the TCR pairs. False discovery rates were estimated in a later analysis by permuting HLA or CMV assignments 20 times. In a later analysis, co-occurring TCRs were grouped using DBSCAN, with TCRdist sequence similarity added in when clustering inside HLA-allele-positive subsets. Co-occurrence clustering excluded repertoires with fewer than 30,000 or more than 120,000 public chains, plus five with anomalous nucleotide sharing. The clones in this table, taken by TCRdb from immuneACCESS, are in-frame only. Not every clone is retained; where verified, under half of the shortfall comes from an unresolved V gene, and the cause of the rest is unknown. From that table come the V and J calls and clone size; the DNA was used to work out D and trimming. Recorded for this sample are some 140,000 clones; more than 75% of them occurred a single time. The top ten constitute roughly 5.5% of the sample.

This receptor was taken from a woman in her thirties or forties in good health and CMV-seropositive. This chain joins TRBV19 to TRBJ1-2, and 9 bases in between align with TRBD1. Input material: PBMCs. For the CDR3, the sequence is CASSISRDRERNYGYTF. DNA sequence: TGTGCCAGTAGTATCTCCCGGGACAGGGAGAGGAACTATGGCTACACCTTC.